Below, 19 T cell receptor beta chains from the same sample are listed, as sequenced in a study of blood T cell repertoires in COVID-19. Clones were read by immunoSEQ multiplex PCR, and TCRdb kept only the in-frame ones, dropping some. The table includes around 130,000 clones, approximately 87% detected once. Sequencing was performed on peripheral blood. Receptors originate from a man aged 65 to 79 with active COVID-19.

V gene TRBV24-1 combines with J gene TRBJ2-5, with 10 bases fitting TRBD2. CDR3 length: 13 residues. The V gene end was trimmed by 12 bases and the J gene end by 6 bases; junction bases not matched to a gene: 9. CDR1 and CDR2 (germline): KGHDR, SFDVKD. Here the CDR3 DNA reads TGTGCCGCCTCTAGCGGGAGCAGCCAGACCCAGTACTTC. This gives the protein CAASSGSSQTQYF.

This chain joins TRBV9 and TRBJ2-1; tentative D call: TRBD1 (5 bases). This CDR3 is 14 amino acids long. Per germline, CDR1 SGDLS and CDR2 YYNGEE. Trimming cost V 3 bases and J 9 bases, with 16 bases left between them. CDR3 bases: TGTGCCAGCAGCGGCCCTCAGGGCTATGGTGAGCAGTTCTTC. Translating it yields CASSGPQGYGEQFF.

This chain joins TRBV5-1 and TRBJ2-2, with 9 bases that match TRBD2. The CDR3 contains 16 residues. V shed 2 bases, J shed 4 bases, and the junction held 6 bases outside the gene matches. Germline V lookup: CDR1 SGHRS, CDR2 YFSETQ. As DNA, the CDR3 is TGCGCCAGCAGCTTACTTAGCGGGAGAGGCACCGGGGAGCTGTTTTTT. Its protein is CASSLLSGRGTGELFF.

This sequence joins TRBV11-1 and TRBJ1-1; D remains unclear. Germline assignment: CDR1 SGHAT and CDR2 FQDESV (reference sequence). V was clipped by 5 bases and J by 0 bases, with 13 bases between them. The CDR3 runs to 15 residues. CDR3 DNA: TGTGCCAGCAGCACCATGGGAGCGTTGAACACTGAAGCTTTCTTT. Translating it yields CASSTMGALNTEAFF. The whole variable domain, filled in from reference TRBV11-1 and TRBJ1-1, reads EAEVAQSPRYKITEKSQAVAFWCDPISGHATLYWYRQILGQGPELLVQFQDESVVDDSQLPKDRFSAERLKGVDSTLKIQPAELGDSAMYLCASSTMGALNTEAFFGQGTRLTVV.

V usage is TRBV3-1 (or the pseudogene TRBV3-2) and J usage is TRBJ2-7, with D tentatively TRBD1 (7 bases). Trimming removed 1 base at V and 0 bases at J, with 13 bases between. The CDR3 sequence is 16 residues long. The germline gives CDR1 LGHDT, CDR2 YNNKEL (reference sequence). The CDR3 DNA sequence: TGTGCCAGCAGCCAAGCCAGGGGGAGGCCCTCCTACGAGCAGTACTTC. It encodes CASSQARGRPSYEQYF.

The V gene is TRBV28, the J gene TRBJ2-4; D is undetermined. CDR1 and CDR2 (germline): MDHEN, SYDVKM. V was pared by 5 bases and J by 6 bases, with 11 bases between. The CDR3 sequence is 13 residues long. CDR3 residues: CASSNPIGNIQYF. The CDR3 DNA sequence: TGTGCCAGCAGTAACCCAATCGGAAACATTCAGTACTTC. Complete variable domain (other parts from reference TRBV28 and TRBJ2-4): DVKVTQSSRYLVKRTGEKVFLECVQDMDHENMFWYRQDPGLGLRLIYFSYDVKMKEKGDIPEGYSVSREKKERFSLILESASTNQTSMYLCASSNPIGNIQYFGAGTRLSVL.

The chain recombines TRBV10-2 with TRBJ2-5; 9 bases map to TRBD2. V trimming: 4 bases; J trimming: 5 bases; junction bases outside the gene matches: 11. CDR1 WSHSY and CDR2 SAAADI come from the germline V gene. CDR3 length: 16 residues. The CDR3 DNA reads as TGCGCCAGCAGTGGAGGCGGGAGGGACGGCGTGGAGACCCAGTACTTC. Amino acid sequence: CASSGGGRDGVETQYF.

This clone was seen a handful of times. J is TRBJ2-5 and V is TRBV7-9; D is possibly TRBD2 (5 bases). Per the germline V gene, CDR1 is SEHNR and CDR2 is FQNEAQ (reference sequence). This CDR3 comprises 15 residues. V lost 5 bases, J lost 3 bases, and 16 bases lay in between. CDR3 region: CASSKSWEQEETQYF. The CDR3 coding sequence is TGTGCCAGCAGCAAGTCATGGGAGCAAGAAGAGACCCAGTACTTC.

The chain joins TRBV9 to TRBJ1-3, with D perhaps TRBD1 (6 bases). V lost 4 bases, J lost 2 bases, and 19 bases lay in between. The CDR3 runs to 17 residues. Germline CDR1 is SGDLS and CDR2 is YYNGEE. CDR3 amino acids: CASSPAPTGGPGNTIYF. For the CDR3, the DNA is TGTGCCAGCAGCCCCGCTCCGACGGGGGGGCCTGGAAACACCATATATTTT.

The chain links TRBV28 to TRBJ1-5; D is uncertain. This CDR3 has 16 amino acids. Trimming removed 3 bases from V and 6 bases from J, with 18 bases in between. CDR1 MDHEN and CDR2 SYDVKM come from the germline V gene. CDR3 coding DNA: TGTGCCAGCAGTTTTCTGACACCCGGAGGGAGTCAGCCCCAGCATTTT. Its translation: CASSFLTPGGSQPQHF. The complete variable domain, with remaining parts taken from reference TRBV28 and TRBJ1-5, reads DVKVTQSSRYLVKRTGEKVFLECVQDMDHENMFWYRQDPGLGLRLIYFSYDVKMKEKGDIPEGYSVSREKKERFSLILESASTNQTSMYLCASSFLTPGGSQPQHFGDGTRLSIL.

In this sample, this clone turned up a few times. The J gene is TRBJ1-5, the V gene TRBV9; D perhaps matches TRBD1 (5 bases). Germline-derived CDR1 and CDR2 are SGDLS and YYNGEE. The CDR3 contains 14 residues. V was clipped by 3 bases and J by 3 bases, with 10 bases between them. The CDR3, as DNA: TGTGCCAGCAGCGCCGGACAAGTCAATCAGCCCCAGCATTTT. Translation gives CASSAGQVNQPQHF.

The CDR3 protein is CASSTRLAGGKNEQFF. The CDR3 nucleotides are TGTGCCAGCAGCACTCGACTAGCGGGAGGGAAAAATGAGCAGTTCTTC. The chain couples TRBV3-1 (or the pseudogene TRBV3-2) to TRBJ2-1; TRBD2 agrees at 14 bases. Germline values: CDR1 LGHDT, CDR2 YNNKEL (reference sequence). The CDR3 runs 16 residues. V was clipped by 5 bases and J by 7 bases; unmatched bases: 7.

The gene calls are TRBV9 and TRBJ2-1; TRBD2 matches 9 bases. The J segment lost 1 base and the V segment lost 4 bases, leaving 15 bases of the junction unmatched. CDR3 length: 19 amino acids. CDR1 is SGDLS, CDR2 YYNGEE, per germline. This CDR3 is CASSPYIGASGTSYNEQFF. The CDR3 DNA follows: TGTGCCAGCAGCCCATACATCGGGGCTAGCGGGACTTCCTACAATGAGCAGTTCTTC.

This chain links TRBV18 with TRBJ2-2; TRBD1 matches 7 bases. This CDR3 is 16 amino acids long. The V gene end was trimmed by 2 bases and the J gene end by 6 bases; junction bases not matched to a gene: 9. Per the germline V gene, CDR1 is KGHSH and CDR2 is LQKENI. This CDR3 is CASSPDRQGGPGELFF. The DNA of the CDR3 is TGTGCCAGCTCACCAGATCGACAGGGTGGCCCCGGGGAGCTGTTTTTT.

V and J are TRBV9 and TRBJ2-1; possible D gene TRBD2, 6 bases. The V end lost 1 base, the J end lost 7 bases, and 15 bases lay between the germline ends. Germline values: CDR1 SGDLS, CDR2 YYNGEE. CDR3 size: 15 residues. In nucleotides, the CDR3 is TGTGCCAGCAGCGTACAGGGCGGAGGGCGGAATGAGCAGTTCTTC. It encodes CASSVQGGGRNEQFF.

The chain links TRBV27 to TRBJ2-3, with D tentatively TRBD2 (5 bases). This CDR3 is built from 15 residues. Germline V gene sequence: CDR1 MNHEY, CDR2 SMNVEV (reference sequence). Trimming stripped 1 base from V and 2 bases from J, with 10 bases between. CDR3 region: CASSLLGRDTDTQYF. In DNA form, the CDR3 reads TGTGCCAGCAGTTTATTGGGTCGGGACACAGATACGCAGTATTTT.

V and J are TRBV5-1 and TRBJ1-1, with unresolved D. Germline assignment: CDR1 SGHRS and CDR2 YFSETQ. The CDR3 sequence is 13 residues long. The V end lost 2 bases, the J end lost 3 bases, and 8 bases lay between the germline ends. The CDR3 sequence is CASSFSGDTEAFF. For the CDR3, the DNA is TGCGCCAGCAGCTTTAGCGGGGACACTGAAGCTTTCTTT.

The chain links TRBV28 to TRBJ2-4; weak D call: TRBD2 (6 bases). V lost 5 bases, J lost 3 bases, and 14 bases lay in between. CDR1 MDHEN and CDR2 SYDVKM come from the germline V gene. The CDR3 has 15 residues. The CDR3 bases are TGTGCCAGCAGTCCCCCGGGACTTAGCAAAAACATTCAGTACTTC. Translation: CASSPPGLSKNIQYF.

This clone showed up just once. CDR3 nucleotides: TGTGCCAGCAGCTACGACAGGGGAAGGGACAATGAGCAGTTCTTC. Translation gives CASSYDRGRDNEQFF. The genes are TRBV7-2 and TRBJ2-1; 8 nucleotides line up with TRBD1. After removal of 4 bases from V and 5 bases from J, the junction contained 7 bases not matched to a gene. This CDR3 has 15 residues. Germline V gene data show CDR1 as SGHTA and CDR2 as FQGNSA.